Listed below are T cell receptor beta chains from one sample, sequenced in a study of CD8 T cells in Susac syndrome. TCRdb fed the immunoSEQ multiplex PCR reads into MiXCR, producing one record per CDR3 protein. This sample yields 170,000 or so distinct CDR3 sequences, of which roughly 92% are seen a single time; roughly 0.12% belongs to the top ten. Sample: CD4+ T cells from PBMCs. These receptors all stem from a human donor with Susac syndrome. The CDR3 runs from the conserved cysteine through the conserved F or W. Size is stated for part of the rows, as once, few or many counts, or as a class when the clone is expanded.

TRBV18	-	TRBJ1-3	CASSPPGQGDFSGNTIYF
TRBV15	-	TRBJ2-7	CATSRALGTGEVYEQYF
TRBV3-1	-	TRBJ2-1	CASSSRPGTSGVSEQFF
TRBV18	-	TRBJ1-2	CASSENTANYGYTF
TRBV29-1	-	TRBJ1-1	CSFTWGDTEAFF
TRBV20-1	-	TRBJ2-7	CSASLVTSGYEQYF
TRBV7-9	-	TRBJ2-6	CASIVNTGPGANVLTF
TRBV12-3/TRBV12-4	-	TRBJ2-2	CASSPRALGGAGELFF
TRBV29-1	-	TRBJ2-1	CSVEKVQGGGEQFF
TRBV5-6	-	TRBJ2-5	CASSLTGQGETQYF
TRBV4-3	-	TRBJ2-6	CASSQSTGSGANVLTF
TRBV21-1	-	TRBJ2-3	CASSNGTSGSTDTQYF
TRBV5-1	-	TRBJ2-5	CASSQGARETQYF
TRBV14	-	TRBJ2-2	CASSQKMVGELFF
TRBV9	-	TRBJ1-3	CASSVETSGNTIYF
TRBV4-1	-	TRBJ2-5	CASSRGSLGETQYF
TRBV2	-	TRBJ1-2	CASRDRGNYGYTF
TRBV4-1	-	TRBJ2-5	CASRPDSNQETQYF
TRBV30	-	TRBJ2-2	CAWSASGELFF
TRBV6-5	few	TRBJ2-5	CASSLAGGRGETQYF
TRBV3-1	-	TRBJ2-1	CASSHSGTISFF
TRBV18	-	TRBJ2-7	CASSPPSFPAPSSYEQYF
TRBV18	-	TRBJ2-3	CASSPHPTTDTQYF
TRBV9	-	TRBJ1-2	CASSLTTGEAGYTF
TRBV6-6	-	TRBJ1-2	CASKGGRGLSYGYTF
TRBV6-2/TRBV6-3	-	TRBJ1-1	CASESVGTEAFF
TRBV20-1	-	TRBJ2-7	CSASDRGTGGSYEQYF
TRBV10-3	-	TRBJ2-5	CAISEEETQYF
TRBV20-1	-	TRBJ2-3	CSAVLGVADTQYF